This T cell receptor beta chain originates from a study of blood T cell repertoires in COVID-19 (dated by TCRdb to about 2020). In terms of the full investigation: Samples covering the acute and convalescent phases of COVID-19 were provided by collaborators in the United States, Italy and Spain. The prospective study material was composed of cDNA or gDNA derived from T cells, B-cell-depleted T cells, or PBMCs. Deeply sampled blood TCRbeta repertoires from subjects exposed to, actively infected with, or recovered from COVID-19 were included in the dataset. The repertoires were made available in a free public database intended to serve as a resource for research on the immune response to SARS-CoV-2. The samples were drawn from the first 160 participants of the ongoing ImmuneRACE study and from 950 to 1,500 subjects provided by 6 global collaborators. A de-identified subject ID, COVID-19 status, age in years and sex were almost always included in the sample metadata. Where available, HLA class I and class II types were obtained from metadata supplied by the sample provider rather than from assay-based typing. Overall study outcomes, separate from this receptor: The quantity of clinical and demographic metadata differed by source and by participant and was supplied without curation.

The CDR3 sequence holds 17 residues, the cysteine and phenylalanine included. Only the CDR3 part of the read is kept: 51 bases, read in frame from the first base. Trimming removed 6 bases from V and 2 bases from J, leaving 21 bases between the germline ends. According to the germline V gene (reference sequence), CDR1 reads MNHEY and CDR2 reads SMNVEV. With respect to this clone: Its binding antigen is unknown. Within one base of it there is no much larger clone, and no base qualities were kept.

The collaborating institutions used their own protocols to collect whole blood in K2EDTA tubes. Collaborator samples were shipped for TCRbeta analysis as frozen whole blood, isolated PBMCs, or DNA extracted from either sample type. TCRbeta CDR3 regions were amplified from genomic DNA using the immunoSEQ Assay, a bias-controlled multiplex PCR. The authors' pipeline ran thus. The number of nucleated cells in each sample was estimated from the amplification of reference gene primers within the assay. To quantify the absolute abundance of each unique TCRbeta CDR3 rearrangement, sequence reads were collapsed and filtered. For each sample, productive Simpson clonality was calculated as the square root of Simpson's diversity index over productive rearrangements. TCRdb took this table from immuneACCESS and kept in-frame rearrangements with V and J called. Such tables lack part of the clones; where checked against another copy, unresolved V genes explain under half of the gap, and the rest is unexplained. V and J calls and clone size are as listed in that table; D and trimming were resolved from the DNA. Here the sample has just under 40,000 clones; approximately 94% occur a single time. Approximately 4.2% of the sample goes to the ten largest clones.

Sequenced material: peripheral blood. The source is a human donor with active COVID-19. The donor label of this sample is uncertain. Recombination joined TRBV27 with TRBJ2-3, with a weak D call of TRBD1 (6 bases match). The nucleotides read TGTGCCAGCAGCCTGCAACCCACAGGGCTCCCCACAGATACGCAGTATTTT. Its protein is CASSLQPTGLPTDTQYF.